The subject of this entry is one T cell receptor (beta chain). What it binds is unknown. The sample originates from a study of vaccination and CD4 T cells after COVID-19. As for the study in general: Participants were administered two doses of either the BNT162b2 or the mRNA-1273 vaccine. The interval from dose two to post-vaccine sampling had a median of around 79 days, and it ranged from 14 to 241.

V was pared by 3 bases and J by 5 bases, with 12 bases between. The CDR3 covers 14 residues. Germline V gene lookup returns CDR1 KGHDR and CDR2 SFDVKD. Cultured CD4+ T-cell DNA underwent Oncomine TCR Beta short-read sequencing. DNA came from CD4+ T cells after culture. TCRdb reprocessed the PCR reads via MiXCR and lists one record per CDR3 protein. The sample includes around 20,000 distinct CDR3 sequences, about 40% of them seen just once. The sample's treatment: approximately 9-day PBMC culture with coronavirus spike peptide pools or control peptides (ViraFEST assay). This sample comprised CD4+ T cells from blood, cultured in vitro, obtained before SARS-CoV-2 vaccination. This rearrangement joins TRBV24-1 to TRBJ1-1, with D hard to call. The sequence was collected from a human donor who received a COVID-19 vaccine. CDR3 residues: CATSDPGEQTEAFF. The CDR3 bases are TGTGCCACCAGTGATCCCGGAGAACAGACTGAAGCTTTCTTT.